Sequencing of this T cell receptor beta chain was carried out in a study of blood T cell repertoires in COVID-19. Produced via immunoSEQ multiplex PCR; TCRdb's table is partial and in-frame only. The table includes about 210,000 clones, roughly 89% detected once. CDR1 and CDR2 (germline): MGHRA, YSYEKL. The CDR3 covers 16 residues. After removal of 3 bases from V and 1 base from J, the junction contained 6 bases not matched to a gene. The sample consisted of PBMCs or T cells enriched from blood (not recorded which). The chain has TRBV4-1 and TRBJ1-1; 9 bases match TRBD1. The source of this sequence is a woman in her 30s who had been exposed to COVID-19. The CDR3 spells CASSHVDRGRNTEAFF. The DNA of the CDR3 is TGCGCCAGCAGCCACGTGGACAGGGGACGGAACACTGAAGCTTTCTTT.